Listed below are T cell receptor beta chains from one sample, sequenced in a study of graft-versus-host responses after intestinal transplantation. The protocol was immunoSEQ multiplex PCR, while the TCRdb copy is restricted to in-frame clones and leaves out a portion. The sample records almost 70,000 clones, just under 95% being singletons. The source material was bone marrow, sampled 700 to 750 days after intestinal transplantation. The origin of the receptors is a human patient who received an intestinal transplant, so some T cells may come from the graft donor. CDR3s include the opening cysteine and the closing phenylalanine or tryptophan. The D gene is left open where the match is weak. Size tells how often a clone was seen (once, few, many) or the class of an expanded clone, and some rows leave it out.

v_gene,abundance,d_gene,j_gene,CDR3nt,CDR3aa
TRBV10-2,.,TRBD1,TRBJ2-7,TGCGCCAGCAGTGAGGACAGGGGCCTTACCTACGAGCAGTACTTC,CASSEDRGLTYEQYF
TRBV2,once,TRBD1,TRBJ2-7,TGTGCCAGCGGGGGACAGGGTTGGGGGTCCGGCGAGCAGTACTTC,CASGGQGWGSGEQYF
TRBV21-1,.,.,TRBJ1-1,TGTGCCAGCAAACAAAGGGGGATCGGTGGGGATGGAACTGAAGCTTTCTTT,CASKQRGIGGDGTEAFF
TRBV5-1,.,.,TRBJ2-6,TGCGCCAGCAGCCCTGCGGGGGCTCCTGATTCACGAGGGGCCAACGTCCTGACTTTC,CASSPAGAPDSRGANVLTF
TRBV11-2,once,TRBD1,TRBJ1-2,TGTGCCAGCAGCTCACCCCGGACAGGCGGCTACACCTTC,CASSSPRTGGYTF
TRBV10-3,few,.,TRBJ2-3,TGTGCCATCAGTGGCGGGGACTCGGGGACGAGGGGAGCGCAGTATTTT,CAISGGDSGTRGAQYF
TRBV5-6,.,TRBD2,TRBJ2-7,TGTGCCAGCAGCTCGGAGGGACTAGCGGAGGACTACGAGCAGTACTTC,CASSSEGLAEDYEQYF
TRBV18,.,TRBD1,TRBJ2-1,TGTGCCAGCTCGGCCGGGACAGGGTTTCCCTACAATGAGCAGTTCTTC,CASSAGTGFPYNEQFF
TRBV19,.,.,TRBJ1-2,TGTGTCGTTCGGGATCTCAACTATGGCTACACCTTC,CVVRDLNYGYTF
TRBV10-2,.,TRBD1,TRBJ2-5,TGCGCCAGCTCAGGGGGCAGGAAGACCCAGTACTTC,CASSGGRKTQYF
TRBV5-4,.,.,TRBJ2-5,TGTGCCAGCAGCTTGGCCTTGGCGGAAGAGACCCAGTACTTC,CASSLALAEETQYF
TRBV18,.,.,TRBJ2-2,TGTGCCAGCTCACCTCCCAGCACCGGGGAGCTGTTTTTT,CASSPPSTGELFF
TRBV11-2,.,.,TRBJ2-5,TGTGCCAGCAGCGCAAGCGGAGGACTTCAGGAGACCCAGTACTTC,CASSASGGLQETQYF
TRBV7-3,.,TRBD2,TRBJ2-7,TGTGCCAGCAGCCCATGGGGCGGGAGCTCCTACGAGCAGTACTTC,CASSPWGGSSYEQYF
TRBV27,.,.,TRBJ2-2,TGTGCCAGCAGTTACGGACAGCCCGGGGAGCTGTTTTTT,CASSYGQPGELFF
TRBV19,few,.,TRBJ1-6,TGTGCCAGTAGTGTACCTCCGGGACACCGTAATTCACCCCTCCACTTT,CASSVPPGHRNSPLHF
TRBV6-1,once,TRBD2,TRBJ2-3,TGTGCCAGCAGTGGAGCGGGACTAGCGGACACAGATACGCAGTATTTT,CASSGAGLADTDTQYF
TRBV18,.,TRBD1,TRBJ1-4,TGTGCCAGCTCACAGGGACAGGGACCCAATGAAAAACTGTTTTTT,CASSQGQGPNEKLFF
TRBV29-1,.,.,TRBJ2-7,TGCAGCGTTGAAGGGGGGGACTACGAGCAGTACTTC,CSVEGGDYEQYF
TRBV6-1,.,.,TRBJ1-3,TGTGCCAGCAGTGACGGGGGGGCTGGAAACACCATATATTTT,CASSDGGAGNTIYF
TRBV4-1,.,TRBD2,TRBJ2-1,TGCGCCAGCAGCCTTCCCGGCGGGGGGGAGAACAATGAGCAGTTCTTC,CASSLPGGGENNEQFF
TRBV6-5,.,TRBD1,TRBJ2-7,TGTGCCAGCGGGGACAGGTCTATCTACGAGCAGTACTTC,CASGDRSIYEQYF
TRBV15,.,.,TRBJ2-7,TGTGCCACCAGCAGCCCAGCGGCAGAACAGTACTTC,CATSSPAAEQYF
TRBV2,.,.,TRBJ1-4,TGTGCCAGCAGTGGACAGTTTGGGTCGGAAAAACTGTTTTTT,CASSGQFGSEKLFF
TRBV27,.,.,TRBJ2-7,TGTGCCAGCAGTTTATCCCGGGACACTTCCTACGAGCAGTACTTC,CASSLSRDTSYEQYF
TRBV4-1,.,TRBD1,TRBJ2-7,TGCGCCAGCAGCCATACAGGGGACGAGCAGTACTTC,CASSHTGDEQYF
TRBV28,.,TRBD2,TRBJ2-7,TGTGCCAGCTCGGGGGGGCACCTCTACGAGCAGTACTTC,CASSGGHLYEQYF